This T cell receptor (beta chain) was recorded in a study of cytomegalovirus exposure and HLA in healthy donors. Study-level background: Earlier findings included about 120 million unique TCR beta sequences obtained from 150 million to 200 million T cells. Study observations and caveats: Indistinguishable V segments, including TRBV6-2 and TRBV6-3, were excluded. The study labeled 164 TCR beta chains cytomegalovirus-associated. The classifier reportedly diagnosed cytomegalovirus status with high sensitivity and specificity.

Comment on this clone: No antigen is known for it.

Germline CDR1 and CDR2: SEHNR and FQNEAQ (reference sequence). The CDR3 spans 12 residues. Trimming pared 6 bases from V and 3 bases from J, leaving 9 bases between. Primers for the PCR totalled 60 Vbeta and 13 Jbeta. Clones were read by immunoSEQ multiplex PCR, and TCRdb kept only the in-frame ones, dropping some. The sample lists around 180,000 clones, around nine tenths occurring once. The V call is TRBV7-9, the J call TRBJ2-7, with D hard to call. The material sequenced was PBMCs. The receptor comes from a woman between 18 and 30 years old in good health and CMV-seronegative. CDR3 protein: CASRALNYEQYF. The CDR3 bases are TGTGCCAGCAGGGCCCTCAACTACGAGCAGTACTTC.